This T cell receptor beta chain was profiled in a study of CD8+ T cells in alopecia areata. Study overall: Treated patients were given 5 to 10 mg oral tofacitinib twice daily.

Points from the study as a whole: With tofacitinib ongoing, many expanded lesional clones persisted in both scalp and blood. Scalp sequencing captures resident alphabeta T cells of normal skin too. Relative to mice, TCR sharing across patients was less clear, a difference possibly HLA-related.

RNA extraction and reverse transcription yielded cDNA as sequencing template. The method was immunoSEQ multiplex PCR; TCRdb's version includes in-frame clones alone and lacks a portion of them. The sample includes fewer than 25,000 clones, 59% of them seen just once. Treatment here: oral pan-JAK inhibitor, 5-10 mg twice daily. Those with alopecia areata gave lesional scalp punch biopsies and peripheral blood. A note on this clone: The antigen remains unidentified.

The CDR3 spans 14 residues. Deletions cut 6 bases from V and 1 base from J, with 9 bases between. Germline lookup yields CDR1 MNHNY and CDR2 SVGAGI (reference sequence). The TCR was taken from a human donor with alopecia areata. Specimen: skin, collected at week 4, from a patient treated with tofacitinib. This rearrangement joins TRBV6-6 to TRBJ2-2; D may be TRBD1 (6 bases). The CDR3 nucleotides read TGTGCCAGCAGGCCGACAGGGAACACCGGGGAGCTGTTTTTT. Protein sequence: CASRPTGNTGELFF.